This T cell receptor (beta chain) appears in the sequencing data of a study of T cells in Graves' hyperthyroidism and ophthalmopathy. Study-wide results and caveats: Most clonotypes that expanded in the thyroid above 0.001 also showed up in blood.

Authors of the study amplified TCR beta CDR3 regions from RNA transcripts. Primed by the HTBI set, a first-round RT-PCR was run on the TCR CDR3. TCRdb reanalysed the multiplex PCR reads using MiXCR and keeps one entry per CDR3 protein. The sample lists almost 600,000 distinct CDR3 sequences; approximately 44% were seen once. Notes on this clonotype: Its antigen is as yet unknown.

Graves' hyperthyroidism was deemed stable given no ophthalmopathy progression within 18 months. The germline CDR1 and CDR2 sequences are SGHTA and FQGNSA. The germline V and J ends were trimmed by 5 bases and 5 bases, with 12 bases remaining between them. The CDR3 length is 13 residues. The TCR was taken from a young woman with Graves' hyperthyroidism. The rearrangement links TRBV7-2 to TRBJ2-5, with D maybe TRBD2 (6 bases). The sequenced material came from peripheral blood or thyroid tissue (not recorded which). CDR3 nucleotides: TGTGCCAGCAGCCCCGGGACTCATGAGACCCAGTACTTC. Its translation is CASSPGTHETQYF.